This entry lists 3 T cell receptor beta chains sequenced from one sample in a study of T cell responses to AZD1222 COVID-19 vaccine. The repertoire was sequenced with immunoSEQ multiplex PCR; TCRdb's copy has only in-frame clones and lacks some. The data contain around 100,000 clones, roughly 87% of them singletons. The specimen comprised peripheral blood, sampled 28 days after the second AZD1222 dose. The receptors originated from an adult who received the AZD1222 COVID-19 vaccine.

The rearrangement links TRBV9 to TRBJ1-4; TRBD1 is a possible D gene (5 bases). Germline V CDR1 and CDR2: SGDLS, YYNGEE. The CDR3 is 17 residues long. Between the trimmed V and J ends, which lost 4 bases and 0 bases, there was a span of 16 bases. CDR3 nucleotide sequence: TGTGCCAGCAGCCCCTCGGCGACAGTTGCAACTAATGAAAAACTGTTTTTT. Translating gives CASSPSATVATNEKLFF.

This rearrangement joins TRBV5-5 to TRBJ2-7; D call uncertain. The CDR3 sequence is 14 residues long. Trimming pared 4 bases from V and 0 bases from J, leaving 11 bases between. Germline CDR1 reads SGHKS; CDR2 reads YYEKEE (reference sequence). CDR3 coding DNA: TGTGCCAGCAGCCCGGCGTCGGGCTCCTACGAGCAGTACTTC. Translated: CASSPASGSYEQYF.

J is TRBJ1-2 and V is TRBV4-1; a possible D gene is TRBD1 (5 bases). V dropped 0 bases and J dropped 4 bases, with 15 bases sitting between them. The CDR3 contains 16 residues. CDR1 and CDR2 from the germline V gene are MGHRA and YSYEKL. CDR3 protein: CASSQEEVRTSYGYTF. The CDR3 nucleotides are TGCGCCAGCAGCCAAGAGGAAGTAAGGACAAGCTATGGCTACACCTTC.